This T cell receptor beta chain derives from a study of cytomegalovirus exposure and HLA in healthy donors. Findings of the study overall: Later analysis identified several of the most significant clusters that appeared linked to common viral pathogens. Association of some 18,000 TCR beta sequences with HLA alleles was found at 0.05 false discovery rate in a later analysis. Later analysis reportedly placed an Asian-associated ancestry cluster below the approximately 680-donor mean in N-insertions.

The PCR was carried out with 60 Vbeta primers and 13 Jbeta primers. Profiled with immunoSEQ multiplex PCR; TCRdb holds only in-frame clones, not every one. The table lists roughly 100,000 clones, more than 9.5% of them singletons, with 16% in the top ten. Healthy bone marrow donors formed the donor group. Concerning this clone itself: Antigen specificity is unknown.

Sequencing was done on a sample of PBMCs. The sequence was obtained from a man in his forties or fifties in good health and CMV-seropositive.

CDR3 bases: TGTGCCAGTAGGAGACAGGGGGCGGGTGAAAAACTGTTTTTT. It specifies CASRRQGAGEKLFF. The chain couples TRBV19 to TRBJ1-4; 10 nucleotides line up with TRBD1. V shed 6 bases and J 7 bases; nucleotides not matched to a gene: 5. CDR1 and CDR2 (germline): LNHDA, SQIVND (reference sequence). This CDR3 is built from 14 residues.